The 19 T cell receptor beta chains in this list originate from one sample, sequenced in a study of blood T cell repertoires in COVID-19 (dated by TCRdb to the early 2020s). Libraries were constructed by the immunoSEQ multiplex PCR assay. TCRdb holds this immuneACCESS table with in-frame rearrangements only. Some clones are missing; in checked studies, unresolved V genes explain under half, and the rest has no known cause. For this sample the table gives 100,000 or so clones, of which roughly 85% were detected only once. Just over 15% of the sample comes from the top ten. Source material: peripheral blood. These TCRs come from a woman older than 75 with acute or convalescent COVID-19.

The CDR3 region has the DNA TGTGCCAGCAGCCAAGGTTCCGCGGGGAACACTGAAGCTTTCTTT. Its protein is CASSQGSAGNTEAFF. V is TRBV4-2 and J is TRBJ1-1; unclear D gene. Between the trimmed V and J ends, which lost 1 base and 1 base, there was a span of 10 bases. Germline CDR1 LGHNA, CDR2 YNFKEQ. The CDR3 covers 15 residues.

V and J are TRBV5-4 and TRBJ2-2; 11 bases map to TRBD1. V lost 0 bases to trimming and J lost 9 bases; unmatched junction nucleotides: 4. Germline lookup yields CDR1 SGHNT and CDR2 YYREEE (reference sequence). The CDR3 runs 15 residues. CDR3 nucleotide sequence: TGTGCCAGCAGCTTGGGAGGACAGGGGGCGCGGGAGCTGTTTTTT. Its protein product is CASSLGGQGARELFF. Full variable domain (remainder filled in from reference TRBV5-4 and TRBJ2-2): ETGVTQSPTHLIKTRGQQVTLRCSSQSGHNTVSWYQQALGQGPQFIFQYYREEENGRGNFPPRFSGLQFPNYSSELNVNALELDDSALYLCASSLGGQGARELFFGEGSRLTVL.

The gene calls are TRBV2 and TRBJ1-4; 9 bases agree with TRBD1. The V segment lost 4 bases and the J segment 7 bases; nucleotides outside the gene matches: 10. The CDR3 extends over 16 amino acids. The germline gives CDR1 SNHLY, CDR2 FYNNEI. CDR3 bases: TGTGCCAGCAGTGGGGGACCGGGACAGGGAAGTGAAAAACTGTTTTTT. As protein: CASSGGPGQGSEKLFF.

The chain links TRBV11-3 to TRBJ2-2, with D maybe TRBD2 (5 bases). The germline CDR1 and CDR2 sequences are SGHNT and YENEEA. The CDR3 totals 17 residues. V was cut by 7 bases and J by 3 bases, with 21 bases left in between. The CDR3 is CASKPGSGVGDTGELFF. The CDR3 DNA follows: TGTGCCAGCAAACCGGGGTCCGGCGTAGGTGACACCGGGGAGCTGTTTTTT. Together with reference TRBV11-3 and TRBJ2-2, the CDR3 gives the full variable domain: EAGVVQSPRYKIIEKKQPVAFWCNPISGHNTLYWYLQNLGQGPELLIRYENEEAVDDSQLPKDRFSAERLKGVDSTLKIQPAELGDSAVYLCASKPGSGVGDTGELFFGEGSRLTVL.

This chain joins TRBV12-3 or TRBV12-4 and TRBJ2-7; D unresolved. The CDR3 sequence is 12 residues long. V shed 3 bases and J shed 3 bases, with 6 bases lying between them. DNA for the CDR3: TGTGCCAGCAGTTTTGAGCTCTACGAGCAGTACTTC. It yields the protein CASSFELYEQYF.

The chain carries TRBV6-5 and TRBJ1-2, with D possibly matching TRBD1 (6 bases). The germline V gene has CDR1 MNHEY and CDR2 SVGAGI. There are 15 residues in the CDR3. Deletions cut 8 bases from V and 4 bases from J, with 20 bases between. CDR3 region: CASLPRRTVPYGYTF. CDR3 bases: TGTGCCAGCCTTCCCCGGAGGACAGTCCCCTATGGCTACACCTTC.

This sequence joins TRBV7-9 and TRBJ2-3, with D perhaps given as TRBD1 or TRBD2 (6 bases each). V dropped 4 bases and J dropped 4 bases, with 15 bases sitting between them. In germline, CDR1 is SEHNR, CDR2 FQNEAQ (reference sequence). CDR3 length: 15 residues. The CDR3 here is CASSSAGKGADTQYF. CDR3 sequence (DNA): TGTGCCAGCAGCTCAGCGGGCAAGGGGGCAGATACGCAGTATTTT.

The rearrangement links TRBV4-2 to TRBJ2-3; possibly TRBD2 for D (6 bases). Germline CDR1 LGHNA, CDR2 YNFKEQ. Trimming left V 4 bases short and J 2 bases short, with 19 bases between. The CDR3 totals 17 residues. Here the CDR3 reads CASSPYGDSGITDTQYF. The CDR3 DNA reads TGTGCCAGCAGCCCCTACGGGGATAGCGGTATCACAGATACGCAGTATTTT.

The chain is built from TRBV29-1 and TRBJ2-7, with 9 bases lining up with TRBD1. Germline-derived CDR1 and CDR2 are SQVTM and ANQGSEA. The CDR3 runs 15 residues. J was trimmed by 0 bases and V by 3 bases; bases with no gene match: 6. The CDR3 DNA is TGCAGCGTTGAGGGAGGGACAGGGCCCTCCTACGAGCAGTACTTC. Its protein is CSVEGGTGPSYEQYF.

This chain joins TRBV5-6 and TRBJ2-1; no firm D call. The CDR3 consists of 15 residues. V lost 0 bases, J lost 2 bases, and 9 bases lay in between. Germline CDR1 and CDR2: SGHDT and YYEEEE. The CDR3 spells CASSLVRSTYNEQFF. CDR3 in DNA: TGTGCCAGCAGCTTGGTTCGGAGCACCTACAATGAGCAGTTCTTC.

V is TRBV7-9 and J is TRBJ2-7, with 7 bases lining up with TRBD1. CDR3 length equals 15 residues. V was pared by 1 base and J by 6 bases, with 9 bases of the junction left unmatched. The germline gives CDR1 SEHNR, CDR2 FQNEAQ (reference sequence). The CDR3 DNA follows: TGTGCCAGCAGCTTAGAGGGGACAGTAGGAGGCGAGCAGTACTTC. This encodes CASSLEGTVGGEQYF.

The rearrangement uses TRBV19 and TRBJ2-7; maybe TRBD1 (7 bases). Between the trimmed V and J ends, which lost 3 bases and 2 bases, there was a span of 11 bases. This CDR3 has 14 amino acids. Looked up from germline, CDR1 is LNHDA and CDR2 is SQIVND (reference sequence). The CDR3 region is CASSMPGGTYEQYF. CDR3 DNA sequence: TGTGCCAGTAGTATGCCAGGGGGGACCTACGAGCAGTACTTC.

The chain is built from TRBV5-4 and TRBJ2-5, with 9 bases aligning to TRBD1. Germline CDR1 and CDR2: SGHNT and YYREEE (reference sequence). V trimming: 7 bases; J trimming: 4 bases; junction bases outside the gene matches: 8. The CDR3 has 14 residues. The CDR3 region is CASGWTGARETQYF. DNA of the CDR3: TGTGCCAGCGGGTGGACAGGGGCTAGAGAGACCCAGTACTTC.

The V and J genes are TRBV7-2 and TRBJ1-1; D is undetermined. CDR3 length equals 12 residues. V lost 5 bases and J lost 9, with 13 bases in between. Germline V CDR1 and CDR2: SGHTA, FQGNSA. CDR3 region: CASSLVDPKAFF. DNA of the CDR3: TGTGCCAGCAGCCTAGTCGATCCTAAAGCTTTCTTT. The whole variable domain, filled in from reference TRBV7-2 and TRBJ1-1, reads GAGVSQSPSNKVTEKGKDVELRCDPISGHTALYWYRQSLGQGLEFLIYFQGNSAPDKSGLPSDRFSAERTGGSVSTLTIQRTQQEDSAVYLCASSLVDPKAFFGQGTRLTVV.

V and J are TRBV19 and TRBJ2-5, with 8 bases matching TRBD2. Trimming cost V 4 bases and J 1 base; bases outside gene matches: 5. CDR3 length: 15 residues. Germline V lookup: CDR1 LNHDA, CDR2 SQIVND (reference sequence). CDR3 loop: CASSSPSGFQETQYF. In DNA, the CDR3 is TGTGCCAGTAGTAGCCCTAGCGGGTTCCAAGAGACCCAGTACTTC.

In its sample, this clone was seen a few times. The rearrangement links TRBV18 to TRBJ2-1; 9 positions match TRBD2. The germline V gene encodes CDR1 KGHSH and CDR2 LQKENI. V shed 2 bases and J 0 bases; nucleotides not matched to a gene: 5. The CDR3 has 17 residues. The CDR3 DNA reads TGTGCCAGCTCACCAAGACTAGCGGAGAGCTCCTACAATGAGCAGTTCTTC. This gives the protein CASSPRLAESSYNEQFF.

This sequence joins TRBV27 and TRBJ1-6, with 8 bases matching TRBD1. The germline V gene encodes CDR1 MNHEY and CDR2 SMNVEV (reference sequence). This CDR3 has 15 amino acids. Germline trimming cut 2 bases from V and 5 bases from J; bases unmatched to any gene: 2. The CDR3: CASSLTGGNNSPLHF. The CDR3 DNA sequence: TGTGCCAGCAGTTTAACAGGGGGAAATAATTCACCCCTCCACTTT.

The CDR3 is CASSPASDHTDTQYF. The CDR3 bases are TGCGCCAGCAGCCCTGCTAGCGACCACACAGATACGCAGTATTTT. The rearrangement joins TRBV5-1 to TRBJ2-3; D is perhaps TRBD2 (6 bases). Trimming took 4 bases from V and 2 from J, leaving 14 bases between them. This CDR3 comprises 15 residues. Germline CDR1 and CDR2: SGHRS and YFSETQ.

The chain joins TRBV10-1 to TRBJ2-2; 8 positions agree with TRBD2. This CDR3 has 13 residues. Germline V gene lookup returns CDR1 WNHNN and CDR2 SYGVQD (reference sequence). J lost 4 bases, V lost 8 bases, and 3 bases had no gene match. This CDR3 reads CASQRERTGELFF. CDR3 in DNA: TGCGCCAGCCAGCGGGAGCGCACCGGGGAGCTGTTTTTT.